The 15 T cell receptor beta chains reported below all come from one sample, sequenced in a study of blood T cell repertoires in COVID-19. Assay: immunoSEQ multiplex PCR; the TCRdb copy retains only in-frame clones and omits some. Among tens of thousands of clones listed, over 85% were seen once. The sample consisted of peripheral blood. The receptors shown here come from a man at least 80 years old with acute or convalescent COVID-19.

The gene calls are TRBV11-2 and TRBJ2-2; 7 positions match TRBD2. CDR1 and CDR2 from the germline V gene are SGHAT and FQNNGV. The CDR3 runs to 17 residues. Trimming removed 6 bases from V and 0 bases from J; junction bases left unmatched: 10. The CDR3 is CASSSSPGTTNTGELFF. In nucleotides, the CDR3 is TGTGCCAGCAGTTCATCTCCGGGGACTACGAACACCGGGGAGCTGTTTTTT.

This chain connects TRBV11-1 to TRBJ2-7, with 8 bases identical to TRBD1. The CDR3 runs 15 residues. Germline V gives CDR1 SGHAT, CDR2 FQDESV (reference sequence). Losses at the gene ends were 3 bases for V and 3 bases for J; bases not matched to a gene: 7. The CDR3 region is CASSFSDRAFYEQYF. CDR3 DNA sequence: TGTGCCAGCAGCTTCTCGGACAGGGCCTTCTACGAGCAGTACTTC.

The chain uses TRBV6-5 and TRBJ1-4; D gene ambiguous. Trimming removed 5 bases from V and 4 bases from J, with 11 bases in between. The CDR3 consists of 14 residues. Germline V CDR1 and CDR2: MNHEY, SVGAGI. The CDR3 region has the DNA TGTGCCAGCAGTCTAATAATTGGTAATGAAAAACTGTTTTTT. Its translation is CASSLIIGNEKLFF.

For the CDR3, the DNA is TGTGCCTGGAGCCCAGGGTTGGGTGCTCAGCCCCAGCATTTT. It is translated as CAWSPGLGAQPQHF. The chain couples TRBV30 to TRBJ1-5, with D maybe TRBD1 (5 bases). The CDR3 sequence is 14 residues long. The ends were cut back, 3 bases at V and 6 bases at J, with 15 bases in the middle. From germline, CDR1 is GTSNPN and CDR2 SVGIG (reference sequence). The complete variable domain, with remaining parts taken from reference TRBV30 and TRBJ1-5, reads SQTIHQWPATLVQPVGSPLSLECTVEGTSNPNLYWYRQAAGRGLQLLFYSVGIGQISSEVPQNLSASRPQDRQFILSSKKLLLSDSGFYLCAWSPGLGAQPQHFGDGTRLSIL.

This clone has just one count. The chain couples TRBV28 to TRBJ1-5, with D possibly being TRBD1 (6 bases). V was clipped by 3 bases and J by 10 bases, with 16 bases between them. This CDR3 has 14 residues. The germline V gene has CDR1 MDHEN and CDR2 SYDVKM. CDR3 sequence reads: CASSLNRASSPQHF. The CDR3 nucleotides read TGTGCCAGCAGTTTGAACAGGGCCTCGTCACCCCAGCATTTT.

Points on this clone: Other DNA sequences in the same sample also yield this CDR3. The chain carries TRBV5-1 and TRBJ2-2; 10 bases are shared with TRBD1. Germline lookup yields CDR1 SGHRS and CDR2 YFSETQ. CDR3 length equals 15 residues. V dropped 4 bases and J dropped 3; count of bases not matched to a gene: 3. CDR3 DNA sequence: TGCGCCAGCAGCCGGACAGGGGGGGACACCGGGGAGCTGTTTTTT. This sequence encodes CASSRTGGDTGELFF.

The CDR3 loop is CASSSDKYGYTF. The CDR3 DNA reads TGCGCCAGCAGCTCAGACAAATATGGCTACACCTTC. The rearrangement links TRBV5-1 to TRBJ1-2, with D unclear. In germline, CDR1 is SGHRS, CDR2 YFSETQ. V dropped 3 bases and J dropped 5 bases, with 8 bases sitting between them. The CDR3 is 12 residues long. The full variable domain, with the rest looked up from reference TRBV5-1 and TRBJ1-2, is KAGVTQTPRYLIKTRGQQVTLSCSPISGHRSVSWYQQTPGQGLQFLFEYFSETQRNKGNFPGRFSGRQFSNSRSEMNVSTLELGDSALYLCASSSDKYGYTFGSGTRLTVV.

This clone was found a few times. The chain couples TRBV18 to TRBJ2-7; 7 nucleotides match TRBD1. V lost 4 bases to trimming and J lost 1 base; unmatched junction nucleotides: 4. From germline, CDR1 is KGHSH and CDR2 LQKENI. The CDR3 has 14 amino acids. The CDR3 region has the DNA TGTGCCAGCTCACGGGCACAGGGGTCCTACGAGCAGTACTTC. This encodes CASSRAQGSYEQYF.

V usage is TRBV4-2 and J usage is TRBJ2-5, with D tentatively TRBD2 (6 bases). Germline V gene sequence: CDR1 LGHNA, CDR2 YNFKEQ. This CDR3 spans 14 amino acids. Trimming cost V 5 bases and J 2 bases, with 12 bases left between them. The CDR3 DNA reads as TGTGCCAGCAGCAGGGTAGGACTACAAGAGACCCAGTACTTC. Translation: CASSRVGLQETQYF.

The rearrangement links TRBV4-2 to TRBJ2-7, with D possibly matching TRBD1 (5 bases). Trimming stripped 4 bases from V and 3 bases from J, with 13 bases between. From germline, CDR1 is LGHNA and CDR2 YNFKEQ. This CDR3 has 14 amino acids. The CDR3 loop is CASSPGQLNYEQYF. The CDR3 bases are TGTGCCAGCAGCCCCGGACAATTGAACTACGAGCAGTACTTC.

J is TRBJ2-7 and V is TRBV29-1; D is possibly TRBD1 (6 bases). From germline, CDR1 is SQVTM and CDR2 ANQGSEA. The CDR3 spans 13 residues. Trimming took 4 bases from V and 2 from J, leaving 12 bases between them. CDR3 coding DNA: TGCAGCGTTGTCCAGGGGATGGCCTACGAGCAGTACTTC. The encoded protein is CSVVQGMAYEQYF.

The chain uses TRBV7-9 and TRBJ1-5; D is unresolved. The V end was cut by 2 bases, the J end by 4 bases, with 6 bases between. There are 13 residues in the CDR3. The germline V gene encodes CDR1 SEHNR and CDR2 FQNEAQ (reference sequence). The CDR3 coding sequence is TGTGCCAGCAGCTTATCAGAAAATCAGCCCCAGCATTTT. This sequence encodes CASSLSENQPQHF. Complete variable domain (other parts from reference TRBV7-9 and TRBJ1-5): DTGVSQNPRHKITKRGQNVTFRCDPISEHNRLYWYRQTLGQGPEFLTYFQNEAQLEKSRLLSDRFSAERPKGSFSTLEIQRTEQGDSAMYLCASSLSENQPQHFGDGTRLSIL.

The chain links TRBV10-3 to TRBJ2-7; D possibly corresponds to TRBD1 (6 bases). V was trimmed by 3 bases and J by 3 bases, leaving 18 bases between them. The length of the CDR3 is 16 residues. CDR1 is ENHRY, CDR2 SYGVKD, per germline. In DNA, the CDR3 is TGTGCCATCAGTGACCCCCAGGGGCCTAGTGTCTACGAGCAGTACTTC. It encodes CAISDPQGPSVYEQYF.

Only a few counts were recorded for this clone. The chain uses TRBV3-1 (or the pseudogene TRBV3-2) and TRBJ1-6; TRBD1 aligns across 10 bases. With 6 bases clipped from V and 7 bases from J, the junction kept 6 bases outside the gene matches. Germline CDR1 is LGHDT and CDR2 is YNNKEL (reference sequence). CDR3 size: 15 residues. In DNA form, the CDR3 reads TGTGCCAGCAGAGGGACAGGGGCAAGGAATTCACCCCTCCACTTT. It is translated as CASRGTGARNSPLHF.

This clone was picked up one time. The chain employs TRBV18 and TRBJ1-6, with a possible D match to TRBD1 (5 bases). This CDR3 region has 15 residues. Trimming removed 6 bases from V and 7 bases from J, with 16 bases in between. Germline V CDR1 and CDR2: KGHSH, LQKENI. This CDR3 reads CASSPGGGDNSPLHF. CDR3 coding DNA: TGTGCCAGCTCGCCTGGGGGGGGAGACAATTCACCCCTCCACTTT.